This T cell receptor (beta chain) was captured in a study of shared clonotypes between healthy human individuals. Study-wide context: Three plates each covered CD4 naive and memory; CD8 naive two, CD8 memory one. Whole-study results and caveats: When naive CD4 clonotypes were compared across a few donors, about 5% were shared.

This clone has just one count. As yet, its antigen is unknown. From germline, CDR1 is KGHSH and CDR2 LQKENI. The CDR3 length is 17 residues. Trimming stripped 1 base from V and 1 base from J, with 16 bases between. Using immunoSEQ multiplex PCR, the repertoire was profiled, and TCRdb retains in-frame clones only, with some absent. This table holds approximately 530,000 clones, about 95% found once. CD4+ cell separation produced CD45RA+ naive and CD45RA-negative memory subsets. The sample consisted of naive CD4+ T cells sorted from blood. The sample's subset: CD45RA+ positively selected. This chain joins TRBV18 and TRBJ1-2; D is perhaps TRBD1 (5 bases). This clonotype was sampled from a woman aged 30 to 39 in good health. The CDR3 bases are TGTGCCAGCTCACCACGCCAGGACACAGGATATAACTATGGCTACACCTTC. Its translation is CASSPRQDTGYNYGYTF.